This TCR beta chain was found in a study of blood T cells in healthy people across ages. Study-level findings and limits: A roughly linear age-dependent decrease characterized TCR beta diversity per million T cells.

A few counts support this clonotype. Its specificity is not known. V was trimmed by 4 bases and J by 4 bases, leaving 9 bases between them. CDR1 SGHRS and CDR2 YFSETQ come from the germline V gene. The CDR3 is 12 residues long. Alongside a J-beta primer mix, a sample-barcoded 5' primer served in a second PCR lasting about 7 to 11 cycles. TCRdb redid the calling of the 5' RACE reads with MiXCR, one entry per CDR3 protein. This sample has under 700,000 distinct CDR3 sequences, with approximately 25% found just once. Each donor had 9 to 10 milliliters of peripheral blood drawn. The data were also submitted as part of a second study, on T cells of mothers and their children. That paper adds: When the second PCR was run, its M1S primer added sample barcodes and 2-4 random nucleotides. Related pairs of mothers and children showed slightly higher, non-significant overlap versus unrelated pairs.

The TCR was taken from a boy aged 5-17 years in good health. The gene calls are TRBV5-1 and TRBJ2-7; weak D call: TRBD1 (5 bases). Sequencing used blood. CDR3 residues: CASSLYRYEQYF. The DNA for the CDR3 is TGCGCCAGCAGCCTATACAGGTACGAGCAGTACTTC.